The 22 T cell receptor beta chains reported below all come from one sample, sequenced in a study of blood T cell repertoires in COVID-19. Repertoires were generated with immunoSEQ multiplex PCR, while TCRdb's copy carries only in-frame clones and drops some. This table has about 140,000 clones, over 65% appearing once. Specimen: PBMCs or T cells enriched from blood (not recorded which). Every receptor here comes from a woman in her forties or fifties who had recovered from COVID-19.

The V and J genes are TRBV7-2 and TRBJ1-3; D remains unclear. The CDR3 extends over 14 amino acids. Germline CDR1 is SGHTA and CDR2 is FQGNSA. Trimming took 5 bases from V and 7 from J, leaving 15 bases between them. The CDR3 coding sequence is TGTGCCAGCAGCCCCGGGATAATTAGGAACACCATATATTTT. Protein sequence: CASSPGIIRNTIYF.

A single count supports this clone. The gene calls are TRBV7-9 and TRBJ1-4; 8 nucleotides line up with TRBD1. Per the germline V gene, CDR1 is SEHNR and CDR2 is FQNEAQ (reference sequence). The junction had 7 bases not matched to a gene; V was cut back by 6 bases and J by 4 bases. The CDR3 loop spans 15 amino acids. CDR3 amino acids: CASRPQGAGNEKLFF. Written as DNA, the CDR3 is TGTGCCAGCAGGCCTCAGGGGGCCGGTAATGAAAAACTGTTTTTT.

The CDR3 spells CSVRQSSQRGNTEAFF. The CDR3 nucleotides are TGCAGCGTTCGACAAAGTAGCCAGCGGGGGAACACTGAAGCTTTCTTT. The chain recombines TRBV29-1 with TRBJ1-1; D not certain. Germline V lookup: CDR1 SQVTM, CDR2 ANQGSEA. The CDR3 has 16 amino acids. Trimming left V 5 bases short and J 1 base short, with 20 bases between.

The chain recombines TRBV5-6 with TRBJ2-7; D is perhaps TRBD2 (5 bases). Germline CDR1 and CDR2: SGHDT and YYEEEE. Trimming shortened V by 3 bases and J by 2 bases, and 15 bases separated the two germline ends. The CDR3 sequence is 15 residues long. CDR3 nucleotide sequence: TGTGCCAGCAGCTCCCGCGGCGAGGGCCCCTACGAGCAGTACGTC. This translates into CASSSRGEGPYEQYV.

The chain joins TRBV5-6 to TRBJ1-2; D uncertain. Trimming removed 4 bases at V and 0 bases at J, with 13 bases between. The CDR3 has 15 amino acids. From germline, CDR1 is SGHDT and CDR2 YYEEEE. The CDR3: CASSLAPTSNYGYTF. The CDR3 DNA follows: TGTGCCAGCAGCCTTGCGCCTACCTCTAACTATGGCTACACCTTC.

The sample holds one count of this clone. The chain employs TRBV5-4 and TRBJ1-1, with 7 bases aligning to TRBD1. Germline V lookup: CDR1 SGHNT, CDR2 YYREEE (reference sequence). This CDR3 contains 15 residues. Germline trimming cut 3 bases from V and 4 bases from J; bases unmatched to any gene: 9. The CDR3 DNA is TGTGCCAGCAGCTGGACAGGTGGCGTGGGCACTGAAGCTTTCTTT. It specifies CASSWTGGVGTEAFF.

The chain carries TRBV24-1 and TRBJ2-2, with D possibly matching TRBD1 (5 bases). CDR3 length: 15 amino acids. In germline, CDR1 is KGHDR, CDR2 SFDVKD. V was cut by 3 bases and J by 5 bases, with 12 bases left in between. The CDR3: CATSDNLGATGELFF. In DNA, the CDR3 is TGTGCCACCAGTGATAATCTAGGGGCGACCGGGGAGCTGTTTTTT.

V is TRBV6-4 and J is TRBJ1-2; a weak D match, TRBD1 (6 bases). This CDR3 has 20 residues. Germline V lookup: CDR1 MRHNA, CDR2 SNTAGT. V lost 2 bases to trimming and J lost 4 bases, with 29 bases between them. CDR3 amino acids: CASSDSSRGQVRILGYGYTF. For the CDR3, the DNA is TGTGCCAGCAGTGACAGTAGTCGGGGACAAGTAAGGATCCTTGGCTATGGCTACACCTTC.

The V gene is TRBV18, the J gene TRBJ1-2, with 7 bases fitting TRBD1. CDR1 KGHSH and CDR2 LQKENI come from the germline V gene. The junction had 13 bases not matched to a gene; V was cut back by 2 bases and J by 7 bases. The CDR3 loop spans 16 amino acids. The CDR3 DNA reads as TGTGCCAGCTCACCAACCGGAGGCGACAGGGCGGCTGGCTACACCTTC. It translates to CASSPTGGDRAAGYTF.

This clone was observed a handful of times. The chain uses TRBV7-8 and TRBJ2-1, with 9 bases matching TRBD1. CDR3 length: 15 residues. V was pared by 5 bases and J by 2 bases, with 4 bases of the junction left unmatched. Germline CDR1 SGHVS, CDR2 FQNEAQ. CDR3 protein: CASSLTGGPYNEQFF. The CDR3 nucleotides are TGTGCCAGCAGCCTAACAGGGGGCCCCTACAATGAGCAGTTCTTC.

This clone was seen just once. The chain joins TRBV6-1 to TRBJ2-1, with a tentative D call TRBD2 (7 bases). The CDR3 has 14 amino acids. The V and J ends lost 3 bases and 8 bases respectively, with 14 bases between them. Germline CDR1 reads MNHNS; CDR2 reads SASEGT. Here the CDR3 reads CASSEAAGADEQFF. The CDR3 nucleotides read TGTGCCAGCAGTGAGGCCGCGGGGGCGGATGAGCAGTTCTTC.

The V and J genes are TRBV9 and TRBJ1-2, with a possible D match to TRBD1 (6 bases). V lost 3 bases to trimming and J lost 7 bases, with 19 bases between them. Per the germline V gene, CDR1 is SGDLS and CDR2 is YYNGEE. The CDR3 contains 15 residues. Here the CDR3 reads CASSAGGPYKAGYTF. The CDR3 DNA reads TGTGCCAGCAGCGCGGGGGGGCCATACAAGGCTGGCTACACCTTC.

In this sample, this clone turned up a few times. The sample contains more than one DNA sequence encoding this CDR3. The chain links TRBV5-4 to TRBJ2-1; 8 positions match TRBD1. From germline, CDR1 is SGHNT and CDR2 YYREEE (reference sequence). This CDR3 contains 15 residues. V dropped 4 bases and J dropped 0; count of bases not matched to a gene: 3. Here the CDR3 reads CASSPTGDSYNEQFF. The DNA of the CDR3 is TGTGCCAGCAGCCCGACAGGGGACTCCTACAATGAGCAGTTCTTC.

This rearrangement joins TRBV6-5 to TRBJ1-2; D is perhaps TRBD1 (6 bases). CDR3 length equals 15 residues. CDR1 MNHEY and CDR2 SVGAGI come from the germline V gene. V gave up 0 bases and J gave up 7 bases, with 15 bases separating them. Written as DNA, the CDR3 is TGTGCCAGCAGTTACTCGAGACAGGCTACTGGTGGCTACACCTTC. Translation: CASSYSRQATGGYTF.

V is TRBV5-4 and J is TRBJ2-1; TRBD1 aligns across 10 bases. After removal of 4 bases from V and 6 bases from J, the junction contained 16 bases not matched to a gene. The CDR3 sequence is 18 residues long. Germline-derived CDR1 and CDR2 are SGHNT and YYREEE (reference sequence). The CDR3 sequence: CASSPGGTWDRGGNEQFF. In nucleotides, the CDR3 is TGTGCCAGCAGCCCGGGGGGTACGTGGGACAGGGGCGGCAATGAGCAGTTCTTC.

V and J are TRBV2 and TRBJ1-2; 12 bases fit TRBD1. This CDR3 is built from 14 residues. V was pared by 9 bases and J by 8 bases, with 10 bases of the junction left unmatched. Germline V gene data show CDR1 as SNHLY and CDR2 as FYNNEI. The CDR3 nucleotides are TGTGCCAGTACTCCGGGACAGGGGGCGTTAGGCTACACCTTC. Translating it yields CASTPGQGALGYTF. Supplemented by reference TRBV2 and TRBJ1-2, the full variable domain reads EPEVTQTPSHQVTQMGQEVILRCVPISNHLYFYWYRQILGQKVEFLVSFYNNEISEKSEIFDDQFSVERPDGSNFTLKIRSTKLEDSAMYFCASTPGQGALGYTFGSGTRLTVV.

The chain links TRBV5-1 to TRBJ1-3; 7 nucleotides match TRBD1. CDR3 length: 15 amino acids. Trimming cost V 4 bases and J 0 bases; bases outside gene matches: 4. Germline lookup yields CDR1 SGHRS and CDR2 YFSETQ. CDR3 nucleotides: TGCGCCAGCAGCCGCGGGACAGACTCTGGAAACACCATATATTTT. Protein sequence: CASSRGTDSGNTIYF. Variable domain in full (rest from reference TRBV5-1 and TRBJ1-3): KAGVTQTPRYLIKTRGQQVTLSCSPISGHRSVSWYQQTPGQGLQFLFEYFSETQRNKGNFPGRFSGRQFSNSRSEMNVSTLELGDSALYLCASSRGTDSGNTIYFGEGSWLTVV.

The chain recombines TRBV7-9 with TRBJ2-6; the match to TRBD1 covers 12 bases. V lost 1 base, J lost 0 bases, and 4 bases stayed unmatched. Per the germline V gene, CDR1 is SEHNR and CDR2 is FQNEAQ (reference sequence). This CDR3 contains 19 residues. The CDR3 DNA is TGTGCCAGCAGCTTAGAGGGACAGGGGGCCACCTCTGGGGCCAACGTCCTGACTTTC. Protein product: CASSLEGQGATSGANVLTF.

The chain combines TRBV7-8 with TRBJ1-1, with D possibly being TRBD1 (5 bases). Looked up from germline, CDR1 is SGHVS and CDR2 is FQNEAQ. V was trimmed by 4 bases and J by 0 bases, leaving 9 bases between them. The CDR3 sequence is 14 residues long. CDR3 loop: CASSWAGVNTEAFF. The CDR3 DNA is TGTGCCAGCAGCTGGGCGGGGGTGAACACTGAAGCTTTCTTT.

This clone was recorded only once. CDR3 DNA: TGCGCCAGCAGCTTGGAGGCAGGCACGCAGTACTTC. Translation gives CASSLEAGTQYF. V usage is TRBV5-1 and J usage is TRBJ2-7; D is undetermined. In germline, CDR1 is SGHRS, CDR2 YFSETQ. This CDR3 region has 12 residues. V was shortened by 0 bases and J by 9 bases, with 10 bases between the two germline ends.

This rearrangement joins TRBV29-1 to TRBJ2-7, with TRBD2 as a possible D gene (5 bases). Between the trimmed V and J ends, which lost 5 bases and 7 bases, there was a span of 12 bases. This CDR3 has 11 residues. Germline-derived CDR1 and CDR2 are SQVTM and ANQGSEA. The CDR3 DNA reads as TGCAGCGTTCGGGGTACTGAAGAGCAGTACTTC. Translating gives CSVRGTEEQYF.

The chain links TRBV18 to TRBJ1-5; D is possibly TRBD1 (6 bases). Germline CDR1 reads KGHSH; CDR2 reads LQKENI. The CDR3 is made up of 14 amino acids. V lost 2 bases and J lost 6, with 11 bases in between. CDR3: CASSPRGGGQPQHF. CDR3 bases: TGTGCCAGCTCACCAAGGGGGGGAGGTCAGCCCCAGCATTTT.